These 4 T cell receptor beta chains were sequenced from one sample in a study of response to subunit inactivated influenza vaccine. TCRdb re-analysed the RT-PCR reads in MiXCR, keeping a single row per CDR3 protein. Here the sample spans hundreds of thousands of distinct CDR3 sequences, about 8% being singletons. The material was PBMCs from blood, obtained around 25 months after vaccination. The receptors were sampled from a man aged 50-75 years who received an inactivated influenza vaccine.

The sample holds a few counts of this clonotype. V usage is TRBV6-5 and J usage is TRBJ1-4, with D uncertain. The V gene's germline CDR1 is MNHEY and CDR2 SVGAGI. The CDR3 has 15 amino acids. V gave up 0 bases and J gave up 6 bases, with 11 bases separating them. The CDR3 region is CASSYSNVEDEKLFF. The CDR3, as DNA: TGTGCCAGCAGTTACTCGAACGTGGAGGATGAAAAACTGTTTTTT.

This clonotype was seen more than once but under ten times. The chain recombines TRBV20-1 with TRBJ2-2; D is possibly TRBD1 or TRBD2 (5 bases each). Trimming stripped 3 bases from V and 2 bases from J, with 7 bases between. The germline V gene has CDR1 DFQATT and CDR2 SNEGSKA (reference sequence). This CDR3 has 13 amino acids. The CDR3 DNA is TGCAGTGCTAGTGGGGACAACACCGGGGAGCTGTTTTTT. This gives the protein CSASGDNTGELFF.

This clonotype was detected a few times. The chain is built from TRBV7-6 and TRBJ2-1, with 7 nucleotides matching TRBD2. J lost 8 bases, V lost 3 bases, and 7 bases had no gene match. The CDR3 length is 14 residues. Germline values: CDR1 SGHVS, CDR2 FNYEAQ. This chain's CDR3 is CASSFWGTNHEQFF. CDR3 nucleotides: TGTGCCAGCAGCTTTTGGGGGACTAACCATGAGCAGTTCTTC.

This clonotype has just a few counts. V gene TRBV5-1 combines with J gene TRBJ2-7; no firm D call. This CDR3 region has 14 residues. Per germline, CDR1 SGHRS and CDR2 YFSETQ. Trimming took 0 bases from V and 2 from J, leaving 9 bases between them. The CDR3 loop is CASSLEGITYEQYF. CDR3 DNA sequence: TGCGCCAGCAGCTTGGAGGGCATTACCTACGAGCAGTACTTC. Supplemented by reference TRBV5-1 and TRBJ2-7, the full variable domain reads KAGVTQTPRYLIKTRGQQVTLSCSPISGHRSVSWYQQTPGQGLQFLFEYFSETQRNKGNFPGRFSGRQFSNSRSEMNVSTLELGDSALYLCASSLEGITYEQYFGPGTRLTVT.